One and the same sample provided the 31 T cell receptor beta chains below, sequenced in a study of cytomegalovirus exposure and HLA in healthy donors. Both 60 Vbeta primers and 13 Jbeta primers went into the PCR. Repertoires were generated with immunoSEQ multiplex PCR, while TCRdb's copy carries only in-frame clones and drops some. The profile covers some 90,000 clones, with 70% to 85% appearing a single time and 10% taken by the ten largest. Sequenced sample: PBMCs. Receptor source: a human donor in good health.

As regards this clone: Other DNA sequences in the sample encode the same CDR3. The chain uses TRBV9 and TRBJ2-3, with D perhaps matching TRBD2 (5 bases). Looked up from germline, CDR1 is SGDLS and CDR2 is YYNGEE. CDR3 length equals 12 residues. The V gene lost 4 bases and the J gene lost 5 bases, with 8 bases spanning the gap. The chain's CDR3 is CASSSGRDTQYF. The CDR3 coding sequence is TGTGCCAGCAGCTCGGGGAGAGATACGCAGTATTTT.

V and J are TRBV2 and TRBJ2-1, with D possibly matching TRBD2 (5 bases). The CDR3 has 13 residues. Deletions cut 6 bases from V and 4 bases from J, with 10 bases between. CDR1 is SNHLY, CDR2 FYNNEI, per germline. CDR3 loop: CASSTRTYNEQFF. The DNA for the CDR3 is TGTGCCAGCAGCACGAGGACTTACAATGAGCAGTTCTTC.

The CDR3 region has the DNA TGTGCCAGCAGCTTTAGACAGGGCCCCTTTAACTATGGCTACACCTTC. It specifies CASSFRQGPFNYGYTF. This chain links TRBV7-9 with TRBJ1-2; 7 bases are a match to TRBD1. The germline V gene has CDR1 SEHNR and CDR2 FQNEAQ (reference sequence). V lost 3 bases, J lost 1 base, and 8 bases stayed unmatched. This CDR3 has 16 amino acids.

The chain is built from TRBV7-3 and TRBJ2-7, with D uncertain. CDR3 length equals 14 residues. CDR1 and CDR2 (germline): SGHTA, FQGTGA. Trimming removed 5 bases at V and 2 bases at J, with 13 bases between. CDR3 amino acids: CASSEKPGPYEQYF. In nucleotides, the CDR3 is TGTGCCAGCAGCGAAAAACCTGGGCCCTACGAGCAGTACTTC.

This clone was seen just once. The CDR3 is CASSPESGQGGYGYTF. The CDR3 DNA reads as TGTGCCAGCAGCCCTGAATCGGGACAGGGGGGCTATGGCTACACCTTC. The chain has TRBV27 and TRBJ1-2; 11 nucleotides agree with TRBD1. CDR3 length: 16 residues. Germline CDR1 and CDR2: MNHEY and SMNVEV (reference sequence). V lost 6 bases to trimming and J lost 4 bases; unmatched junction nucleotides: 10.

The count of this clone is one. The chain uses TRBV28 and TRBJ1-1; D may be TRBD1 (6 bases). CDR1 MDHEN and CDR2 SYDVKM come from the germline V gene. Trimming removed 7 bases at V and 4 bases at J, with 13 bases between. This CDR3 has 13 residues. The CDR3 DNA reads TGTGCCAGCAAAGTAGGGGGGGCCACTGAAGCTTTCTTT. This sequence encodes CASKVGGATEAFF. Together with reference TRBV28 and TRBJ1-1, the CDR3 gives the full variable domain: DVKVTQSSRYLVKRTGEKVFLECVQDMDHENMFWYRQDPGLGLRLIYFSYDVKMKEKGDIPEGYSVSREKKERFSLILESASTNQTSMYLCASKVGGATEAFFGQGTRLTVV.

CDR3 nucleotides: TGTGCCAGCAGCTTAGCGGGAGTGGGTGAAAAACTGTTTTTT. This translates into CASSLAGVGEKLFF. This chain connects TRBV7-6 to TRBJ1-4, with D hard to call. V lost 0 bases and J 7 bases, leaving 9 bases between the germline ends. The CDR3 is 14 amino acids. The germline V gene encodes CDR1 SGHVS and CDR2 FNYEAQ.

This chain joins TRBV29-1 and TRBJ1-2, with 7 bases fitting TRBD1. Germline V CDR1 and CDR2: SQVTM, ANQGSEA. After removal of 2 bases from V and 5 bases from J, the junction contained 5 bases not matched to a gene. The CDR3 has 13 amino acids. CDR3 amino acids: CSVEPGTAYGYTF. As DNA, the CDR3 is TGCAGCGTTGAACCCGGGACAGCGTATGGCTACACCTTC.

The V gene is TRBV6-5, the J gene TRBJ1-1; maybe TRBD1 (5 bases). Germline-derived CDR1 and CDR2 are MNHEY and SVGAGI. Trimming stripped 8 bases from V and 0 bases from J, with 10 bases between. This CDR3 spans 13 amino acids. The CDR3, as DNA: TGTGCCAGCCGGTCAGGGCTGAACACTGAAGCTTTCTTT. Protein product: CASRSGLNTEAFF.

This chain uses TRBV6-5 with TRBJ1-1; maybe TRBD1 (5 bases). Germline CDR1 is MNHEY and CDR2 is SVGAGI. This CDR3 is 15 amino acids long. The V gene lost 6 bases and the J gene lost 7 bases, with 21 bases spanning the gap. The DNA for the CDR3 is TGTGCCAGCAGCCGACCCCGGCCTGGCCAGGGTGAAGCTTTCTTT. As protein: CASSRPRPGQGEAFF.

In this sample, this clone turned up once. The chain uses TRBV10-3 and TRBJ2-3, with D maybe TRBD2 (6 bases). CDR3 length equals 16 residues. Germline V CDR1 and CDR2: ENHRY, SYGVKD. The V gene lost 6 bases and the J gene lost 1 base, with 17 bases spanning the gap. In nucleotides, the CDR3 is TGTGCCATCAGCCCCGGGACTCCAATGCGCACAGATACGCAGTATTTT. Translated: CAISPGTPMRTDTQYF.

The chain links TRBV6-1 to TRBJ1-1, with D uncertain. The CDR3 has 16 residues. Germline assignment: CDR1 MNHNS and CDR2 SASEGT. The germline V and J ends were trimmed by 1 base and 1 base, with 13 bases remaining between them. The CDR3: CASSEDPGFWNTEAFF. The CDR3 nucleotides read TGTGCCAGCAGTGAAGACCCGGGGTTCTGGAACACTGAAGCTTTCTTT.

The chain recombines TRBV7-2 with TRBJ2-2; TRBD2 aligns across 9 bases. Trimming took 1 base from V and 5 from J; bases not matched to a gene: 8. The CDR3 is made up of 17 amino acids. Looked up from germline, CDR1 is SGHTA and CDR2 is FQGNSA. The CDR3 DNA reads as TGTGCCAGCAGCTTAGGCGCGGGGGGGCTTCATACCGGGGAGCTGTTTTTT. Translation: CASSLGAGGLHTGELFF.

The chain links TRBV4-3 to TRBJ1-3; D not resolved. CDR1 is LGHNA, CDR2 YSLEER, per germline. V was pared by 1 base and J by 0 bases, with 4 bases between. The CDR3 spans 14 residues. For the CDR3, the DNA is TGCGCCAGCAGCCAAGGACACTCTGGAAACACCATATATTTT. Translated: CASSQGHSGNTIYF.

This clone was observed a handful of times. The CDR3 bases are TGTGCCAGCAGTTTCTCCCCAGGGGGCGGCTCTGAAGCTTTCTTT. This encodes CASSFSPGGGSEAFF. This chain joins TRBV28 and TRBJ1-1; 8 bases are shared with TRBD1. Germline V lookup: CDR1 MDHEN, CDR2 SYDVKM. The length of the CDR3 is 15 residues. V trimming: 3 bases; J trimming: 6 bases; junction bases outside the gene matches: 9.

The table lists this clone with a few counts. The genes are TRBV6-5 and TRBJ1-1; no definite D call. Trimming left V 1 base short and J 11 bases short, with 8 bases between. Germline assignment: CDR1 MNHEY and CDR2 SVGAGI. This CDR3 is 11 amino acids long. CDR3 DNA: TGTGCCAGCAGTTACTTCCGGGTTGCTTTCTTT. Protein product: CASSYFRVAFF.

CDR3 DNA: TGTGCCAGCAGCCGGGGACTAGCGGGCCGCGAGCAGTACTTC. Protein product: CASSRGLAGREQYF. V gene TRBV7-9 combines with J gene TRBJ2-7; TRBD2 agrees at 12 bases. With 5 bases clipped from V and 6 bases from J, the junction kept 5 bases outside the gene matches. Per germline, CDR1 SEHNR and CDR2 FQNEAQ (reference sequence). The CDR3 consists of 14 residues.

The chain uses TRBV2 and TRBJ2-5, with a tentative D call TRBD2 (5 bases). Trimming cost V 7 bases and J 6 bases, with 15 bases left between them. The CDR3 length is 13 residues. The germline CDR1 and CDR2 sequences are SNHLY and FYNNEI. The CDR3 DNA sequence: TGTGCCAGCATAACGGGATTGATGAAGACCCAGTACTTC. Translated: CASITGLMKTQYF.

For the CDR3, the DNA is TGTGCCAGCAGTTTCAGCCGGGACAGGGGTTCCCCGGGGTACAATGAGCAGTTCTTC. Translation: CASSFSRDRGSPGYNEQFF. The chain has TRBV7-6 and TRBJ2-1; 10 bases map to TRBD1. The CDR3 totals 19 residues. Germline values: CDR1 SGHVS, CDR2 FNYEAQ. Trimming removed 6 bases from V and 4 bases from J; junction bases left unmatched: 18.

The chain links TRBV14 to TRBJ2-5; tentatively, D is TRBD2 (5 bases). Trimming removed 3 bases at V and 7 bases at J, with 15 bases between. The CDR3 is 14 residues long. Germline V CDR1 and CDR2: SGHDN, FVKESK. This CDR3 reads CASSQASSWGTQYF. The DNA of the CDR3 is TGTGCCAGCAGCCAGGCTAGCAGCTGGGGGACCCAGTACTTC.

The chain couples TRBV27 to TRBJ1-2; perhaps TRBD1 as D (5 bases). The ends were cut back, 4 bases at V and 8 bases at J, with 11 bases in the middle. Germline V gene sequence: CDR1 MNHEY, CDR2 SMNVEV (reference sequence). This CDR3 spans 12 amino acids. The CDR3 coding sequence is TGTGCCAGCAGTTCAGGGCAGATGGGCTACACCTTC. Protein sequence: CASSSGQMGYTF.

The chain carries TRBV6-1 and TRBJ1-2; 7 bases align to TRBD1. The V gene's germline CDR1 is MNHNS and CDR2 SASEGT. The J segment lost 8 bases and the V segment lost 1 base, leaving 4 bases of the junction unmatched. The CDR3 spans 13 residues. In DNA form, the CDR3 reads TGTGCCAGCAGTGAAGGGACAGGAGGGGGCTACACCTTC. This sequence encodes CASSEGTGGGYTF.

This chain uses TRBV28 with TRBJ1-1; 7 bases match TRBD1. The CDR3 consists of 15 residues. V dropped 6 bases and J dropped 5; count of bases not matched to a gene: 12. Per germline, CDR1 MDHEN and CDR2 SYDVKM. CDR3 nucleotides: TGTGCCAGCAGACCCGACAGGGCCTTTGGTACTGAAGCTTTCTTT. The encoded protein is CASRPDRAFGTEAFF. Filled out from reference TRBV28 and TRBJ1-1, the complete variable domain reads DVKVTQSSRYLVKRTGEKVFLECVQDMDHENMFWYRQDPGLGLRLIYFSYDVKMKEKGDIPEGYSVSREKKERFSLILESASTNQTSMYLCASRPDRAFGTEAFFGQGTRLTVV.

The V gene is TRBV28, the J gene TRBJ1-5, with 8 positions matching TRBD1. Germline V gene sequence: CDR1 MDHEN, CDR2 SYDVKM. The CDR3 totals 16 residues. After removal of 3 bases from V and 4 bases from J, the junction contained 8 bases not matched to a gene. The CDR3 loop reads CASSFRAGTGNQPQHF. The CDR3 DNA is TGTGCCAGCAGTTTTAGGGCCGGGACAGGTAATCAGCCCCAGCATTTT.

The gene calls are TRBV5-4 and TRBJ1-1, with D possibly TRBD1 on 5 matching bases. In germline, CDR1 is SGHNT, CDR2 YYREEE (reference sequence). This CDR3 comprises 14 residues. V lost 1 base and J 0 bases, leaving 7 bases between the germline ends. Here the CDR3 DNA reads TGTGCCAGCAGCTTGAAAGGGGTGAACACTGAAGCTTTCTTT. Its translation: CASSLKGVNTEAFF.

The CDR3: CAWGTDKGYGYTF. CDR3 in DNA: TGTGCCTGGGGGACAGACAAGGGCTATGGCTACACCTTC. The V and J genes are TRBV30 and TRBJ1-2, with 7 bases lining up with TRBD1. With 5 bases clipped from V and 4 bases from J, the junction kept 7 bases outside the gene matches. The germline gives CDR1 GTSNPN, CDR2 SVGIG (reference sequence). The CDR3 is 13 amino acids.

This chain connects TRBV9 to TRBJ1-4; D unresolved. The germline gives CDR1 SGDLS, CDR2 YYNGEE. The CDR3 length is 16 residues. Between the trimmed V and J ends, which lost 0 bases and 0 bases, there was a span of 9 bases. CDR3: CASSVGGSATNEKLFF. As DNA, the CDR3 is TGTGCCAGCAGCGTAGGTGGCTCTGCAACTAATGAAAAACTGTTTTTT.

The chain recombines TRBV13 with TRBJ2-7; 13 bases align to TRBD2. Germline V gene lookup returns CDR1 PRHDT and CDR2 FYEKMQ (reference sequence). Trimming took 5 bases from V and 3 from J; bases not matched to a gene: 13. CDR3 size: 18 residues. The CDR3 coding sequence is TGTGCCAGCAGCCACCGGACTAGCGGGAGCCAAAGCAGCTACGAGCAGTACTTC. Protein: CASSHRTSGSQSSYEQYF.

The chain combines TRBV13 with TRBJ2-1; tentative D call: TRBD1 (6 bases). The ends were cut back, 5 bases at V and 4 bases at J, with 12 bases in the middle. The CDR3 is 14 residues long. Germline loops: CDR1 PRHDT, CDR2 FYEKMQ (reference sequence). For the CDR3, the DNA is TGTGCCAGCAGCAAACAGGGCCCATACAATGAGCAGTTCTTC. Amino acids: CASSKQGPYNEQFF.

V usage is TRBV25-1 and J usage is TRBJ1-1; maybe TRBD1 (5 bases). This CDR3 contains 13 residues. Between the trimmed V and J ends, which lost 4 bases and 5 bases, there was a span of 11 bases. Germline CDR1 is MGHDK and CDR2 is SYGVNS. DNA of the CDR3: TGTGCCAGCAGTGTTGCAGGGATTACTGAAGCTTTCTTT. Protein: CASSVAGITEAFF.

The genes are TRBV6-4 and TRBJ2-2; TRBD2 might be the D (6 bases). The CDR3 has 16 amino acids. The ends were cut back, 2 bases at V and 2 bases at J, with 12 bases in the middle. CDR1 MRHNA and CDR2 SNTAGT come from the germline V gene. The CDR3 nucleotides read TGTGCCAGCAGTGACAGGTGGCGGGATAACACCGGGGAGCTGTTTTTT. Protein sequence: CASSDRWRDNTGELFF.